This entry features one T cell receptor (beta chain) sequence. As yet, its antigen is unknown. The data derive from a study of T cells after yellow fever vaccination. Overall study results and limits: At around 95% for CD4 and 70% to 90% for CD8, most primary-vaccination clones showed up again after the booster.

TCRdb analysed the 5' RACE reads with MiXCR anew, one entry per CDR3 protein. The sample records hundreds of thousands of distinct CDR3 sequences, roughly an eighth being singletons. The CDR3 sequence is 13 residues long. Trimming pared 4 bases from V and 0 bases from J, leaving 8 bases between. Germline V gene data show CDR1 as SGHRS and CDR2 as YFSETQ. The chain recombines TRBV5-1 with TRBJ2-7; D is perhaps TRBD2 (5 bases). This clonotype was obtained from a man aged 25 to 45 who received the YFV17D yellow fever vaccine. Specimen: PBMCs, collected on the day of the yellow fever booster vaccination. This chain's CDR3 is CASSQRHSYEQYF. The CDR3 region has the DNA TGCGCCAGCAGCCAGCGGCACTCCTACGAGCAGTACTTC. Complete variable domain (other parts from reference TRBV5-1 and TRBJ2-7): KAGVTQTPRYLIKTRGQQVTLSCSPISGHRSVSWYQQTPGQGLQFLFEYFSETQRNKGNFPGRFSGRQFSNSRSEMNVSTLELGDSALYLCASSQRHSYEQYFGPGTRLTVT.